These T cell receptor beta chains were read from a single sample in a study of T-cell memory formation after mild COVID-19. Using its own MiXCR run on the 5' RACE reads, TCRdb lists one record per CDR3 protein. This sample has a few hundred thousand distinct CDR3 sequences; around 27% occur once, and the top ten carry roughly 12%. The sequenced sample consisted of PBMCs or a T cell subset sorted from them (not recorded which). All receptors come from an adult woman who had mild COVID-19 (a few samples of this study predate the infection). Cell type and time point are not known. The CDR3 runs from the conserved cysteine through the conserved F or W. The D gene is left open where the match is weak. The listing skips clone size in some rows; elsewhere it reads once, few, many or a size class.

>TRBJ1-2|few|TRBV2|.
CASSEHAENYGYTF
TGTGCCAGCAGTGAACACGCCGAGAACTATGGCTACACCTTC
>TRBJ1-2|once|TRBV7-9|.
CASSFPETANYGYTF
TGTGCCAGCAGCTTCCCCGAAACAGCTAACTATGGCTACACCTTC
>TRBJ1-1|few|TRBV12-3/TRBV12-4|.
CASSPGVSQAFF
TGTGCCAGCTCCCCAGGGGTGTCTCAAGCTTTCTTT
>TRBJ2-7|few|TRBV11-2|TRBD1
CASSIYRGPYEQYF
TGTGCCAGCAGCATATACAGGGGCCCCTACGAGCAGTACTTC
>TRBJ2-7|.|TRBV29-1|TRBD2
CSVRDPPSGRDSYEQYF
TGCAGCGTTCGTGACCCTCCAAGCGGGAGGGACTCCTACGAGCAGTACTTC
>TRBJ2-7|few|TRBV24-1|.
CATSDGSYEQYF
TGTGCCACCAGTGATGGGTCCTACGAGCAGTACTTC
>TRBJ2-7|.|TRBV7-9|.
CASSNMQTGTSYEQYF
TGTGCCAGCAGCAACATGCAGACAGGGACTTCGTACGAGCAGTACTTC
>TRBJ1-4|.|TRBV5-1|.
CASSLGQSNEKLFF
TGCGCCAGCAGCTTGGGGCAGAGTAATGAAAAACTGTTTTTT
>TRBJ2-7|.|TRBV15|.
CATSRTAGVPEHYF
TGTGCCACCAGCCGAACCGCAGGGGTTCCCGAGCATTACTTC
>TRBJ2-7|.|TRBV4-3|.
CASSQAEGFEQYF
TGCGCCAGCAGCCAAGCCGAAGGGTTCGAGCAGTACTTC
>TRBJ1-1|.|TRBV12-3/TRBV12-4|.
CASLRLEDLNTEAFF
TGTGCCAGCCTCCGGTTAGAAGACCTGAACACTGAAGCTTTCTTT
>TRBJ2-7|.|TRBV6-1|.
CASLGQRAFPYEQYF
TGTGCCAGCCTGGGTCAGCGGGCCTTTCCCTACGAGCAGTACTTC
>TRBJ2-2|few|TRBV29-1|TRBD1
CSVEELKTGGSGELFF
TGCAGCGTTGAAGAGCTGAAGACAGGGGGCTCCGGGGAGCTGTTTTTT
>TRBJ1-2|.|TRBV12-3/TRBV12-4|.
CASSARTAIYGYTF
TGTGCCAGCAGTGCCCGGACAGCTATCTATGGCTACACCTTC
>TRBJ2-7|.|TRBV7-9|TRBD2
CASSLGWERERINYEQYF
TGTGCCAGCAGCTTAGGATGGGAGCGGGAGAGGATTAACTACGAGCAGTACTTC
>TRBJ2-2|.|TRBV11-2|.
CASSLRVTAPNTGELFF
TGTGCCAGCAGCTTAAGGGTAACGGCACCAAACACCGGGGAGCTGTTTTTT
>TRBJ1-1|few|TRBV5-1|.
CASKGETEAFF
TGCGCCAGCAAGGGGGAAACTGAAGCTTTCTTT
>TRBJ1-5|few|TRBV6-2/TRBV6-3|.
CASSTQGGNQPQHF
TGTGCCAGCAGTACCCAGGGCGGCAATCAGCCCCAGCATTTT
>TRBJ2-5|.|TRBV6-5|.
CASSYSSGPETQYF
TGTGCCAGCAGTTACTCGTCTGGGCCAGAGACCCAGTACTTC
>TRBJ2-1|.|TRBV5-6|TRBD1
CASSFRTGGFREQFF
TGTGCCAGCAGCTTTCGGACAGGGGGTTTTCGGGAGCAGTTCTTC
>TRBJ1-2|.|TRBV25-1|.
CASQNRDFYGYTF
TGTGCCAGCCAAAACCGGGACTTCTATGGCTACACCTTC
>TRBJ1-5|.|TRBV12-3/TRBV12-4|.
CASRRTVQPQHF
TGTGCCAGCCGTCGGACAGTTCAGCCCCAGCATTTT
>TRBJ2-2|.|TRBV11-1|TRBD2
CASSLVPGGRTFRGELFF
TGTGCCAGCAGCTTAGTGCCGGGGGGGCGTACCTTTCGAGGGGAGCTGTTTTTT
>TRBJ1-1|once|TRBV18|.
CASSPRFVAENTEAFF
TGTGCCAGCTCACCACGATTTGTAGCGGAGAACACTGAAGCTTTCTTT
>TRBJ2-2|.|TRBV24-1|.
CATIDLNTGELFF
TGTGCCACCATCGACTTGAACACCGGGGAGCTGTTTTTT
>TRBJ2-1|.|TRBV24-1|.
CATARTRNEQFF
TGTGCCACAGCTCGGACGAGAAATGAGCAGTTCTTC
>TRBJ1-1|few|TRBV9|.
CASSVGVTTEAFF
TGTGCCAGCAGCGTCGGGGTCACAACTGAAGCTTTCTTT
>TRBJ2-3|many|TRBV12-3/TRBV12-4|.
CASSSADTQYF
TGTGCCAGCAGCTCCGCAGATACGCAGTATTTT